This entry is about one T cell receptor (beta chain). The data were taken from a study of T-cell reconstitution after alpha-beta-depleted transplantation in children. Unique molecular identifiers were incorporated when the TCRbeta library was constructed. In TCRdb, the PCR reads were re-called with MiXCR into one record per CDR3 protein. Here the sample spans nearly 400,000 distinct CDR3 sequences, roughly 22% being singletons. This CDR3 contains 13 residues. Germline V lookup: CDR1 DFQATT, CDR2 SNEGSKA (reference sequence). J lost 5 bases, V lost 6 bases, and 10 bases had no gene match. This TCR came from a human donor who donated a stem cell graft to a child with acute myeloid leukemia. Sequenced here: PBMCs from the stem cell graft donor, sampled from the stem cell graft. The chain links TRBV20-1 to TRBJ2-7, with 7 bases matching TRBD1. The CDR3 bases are TGCAGTGCCCCCGACAGGGTTCTCAACGAGCAGTACTTC. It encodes CSAPDRVLNEQYF.